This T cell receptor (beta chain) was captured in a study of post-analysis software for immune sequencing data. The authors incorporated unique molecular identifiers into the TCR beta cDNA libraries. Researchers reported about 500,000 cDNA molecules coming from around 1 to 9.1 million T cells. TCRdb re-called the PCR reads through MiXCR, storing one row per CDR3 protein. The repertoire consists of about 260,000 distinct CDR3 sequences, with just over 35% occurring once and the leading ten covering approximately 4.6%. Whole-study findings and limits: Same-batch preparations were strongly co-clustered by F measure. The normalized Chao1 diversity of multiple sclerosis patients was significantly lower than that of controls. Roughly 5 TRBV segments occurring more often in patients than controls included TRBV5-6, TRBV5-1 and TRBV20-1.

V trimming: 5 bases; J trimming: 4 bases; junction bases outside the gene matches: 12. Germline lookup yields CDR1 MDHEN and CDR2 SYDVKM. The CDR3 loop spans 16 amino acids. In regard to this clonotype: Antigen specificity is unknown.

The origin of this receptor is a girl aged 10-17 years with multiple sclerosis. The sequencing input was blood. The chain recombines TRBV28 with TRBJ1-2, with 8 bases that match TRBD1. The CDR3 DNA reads TGTGCCAGCAGTCAAATTCAGGGGGCGCTGAGCTATGGCTACACCTTC. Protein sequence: CASSQIQGALSYGYTF.